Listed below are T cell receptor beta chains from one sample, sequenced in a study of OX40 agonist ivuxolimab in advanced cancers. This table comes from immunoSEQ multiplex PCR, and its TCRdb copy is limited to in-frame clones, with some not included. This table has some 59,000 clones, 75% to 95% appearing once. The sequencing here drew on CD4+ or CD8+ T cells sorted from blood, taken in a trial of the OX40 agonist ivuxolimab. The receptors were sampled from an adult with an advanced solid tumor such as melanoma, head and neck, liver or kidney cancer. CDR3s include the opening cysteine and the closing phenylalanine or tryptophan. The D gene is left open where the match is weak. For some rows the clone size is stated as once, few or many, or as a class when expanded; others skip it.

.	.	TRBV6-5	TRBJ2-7	TGTGCCAGCAGTTCTCAGGGATGGGGCGAGCAGTACTTC	CASSSQGWGEQYF
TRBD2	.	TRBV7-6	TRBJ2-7	TGTGCCAGCAGCTTATTTGCTAGGGGACTAGCGGGTACGAGTTCAACCTACGAGCAGTACTTC	CASSLFARGLAGTSSTYEQYF
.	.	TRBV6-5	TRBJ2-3	TGTGCCAGCAGTTACTCGAAGGGGACGGAGGGGGATACGCAGTATTTT	CASSYSKGTEGDTQYF
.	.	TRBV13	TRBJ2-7	TGTGCCAGCAGCTCCGGTCCTGGGGGGCAGGCCAGCTCCTACGAGCAGTACTTC	CASSSGPGGQASSYEQYF
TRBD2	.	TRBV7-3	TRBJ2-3	TGTGCCAGCAGCCAACTAGCGGGAGGCCTTCTTGATACGCAGTATTTT	CASSQLAGGLLDTQYF
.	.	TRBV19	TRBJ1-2	TGTGCCAGTAGTATTACGACCTCCCTCTATGGCTACACCTTC	CASSITTSLYGYTF
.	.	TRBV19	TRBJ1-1	TGTGCCAGTAGTATAATGACAGCTAACACTGAAGCTTTCTTT	CASSIMTANTEAFF
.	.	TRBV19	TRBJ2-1	TGTGCCAGTTCGATGGCGGGCACCTACAATGAGCAGTTCTTC	CASSMAGTYNEQFF
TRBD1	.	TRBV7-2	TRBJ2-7	TGTGCCAGCAGCCCCACAGGGGACGAGCAGTACTTC	CASSPTGDEQYF
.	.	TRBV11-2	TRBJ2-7	TGTGCCAGCAGCTCCATAAAACAAGAGCAGTACTTC	CASSSIKQEQYF
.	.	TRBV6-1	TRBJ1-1	TGTGCCAGCAGTGCTACTCCCGGGATAAAAATCTACACTGAAGCTTTCTTT	CASSATPGIKIYTEAFF
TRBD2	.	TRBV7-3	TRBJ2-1	TGTGCCAGCAGCAGCGGGAGCTCCTACAATGAGCAGTTCTTC	CASSSGSSYNEQFF
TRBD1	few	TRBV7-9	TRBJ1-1	TGTGCCAGCAGCTTAGTCAGGGGGCGGAACACTGAAGCTTTCTTT	CASSLVRGRNTEAFF
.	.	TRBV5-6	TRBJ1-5	TGTGCCAGCAGTCTCTTACACCAGCCCCAGCATTTT	CASSLLHQPQHF
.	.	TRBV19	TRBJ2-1	TGTGCCAGTACCTTGGACGCCGGGGTCAGTGAGCAGTTCTTC	CASTLDAGVSEQFF
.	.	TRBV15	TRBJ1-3	TGTGCCACCAGCAGCCCTGGAGGGGGGGCCTACCTCGGAAACACCATATATTTT	CATSSPGGGAYLGNTIYF
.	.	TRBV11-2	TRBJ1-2	TGTGCCAGCAGCCCTGGGGGGGCCTATGGCTACACCTTC	CASSPGGAYGYTF
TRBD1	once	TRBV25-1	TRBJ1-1	TGTGCCAGCAGCAACCCGACAGGGGCAGACACTGAAGCTTTCTTT	CASSNPTGADTEAFF
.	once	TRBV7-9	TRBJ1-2	TGTGCCAGCAGCTTAGATTTTGAGGGCACCTTC	CASSLDFEGTF
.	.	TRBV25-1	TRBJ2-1	TGTGCCAGCAGTGGACCCTACAGCCTAACCTACAATGAGCAGTTCTTC	CASSGPYSLTYNEQFF
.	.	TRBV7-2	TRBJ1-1	TGTGCCAGCAGCCACGGAGGAGATGAAGCTTTCTTT	CASSHGGDEAFF
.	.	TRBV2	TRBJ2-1	TGTGCCAGCGGGGAGGTTGGCTCCTACAATGAGCAGTTCTTC	CASGEVGSYNEQFF
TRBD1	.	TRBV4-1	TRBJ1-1	TGCGCCAGCAGCCAAGGGTACGGGACAGACACTGAAGCTTTCTTT	CASSQGYGTDTEAFF
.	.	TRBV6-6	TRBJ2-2	TGTGCCAGCAACTACCTCCAAGGACTGAACACCGGGGAGCTGTTTTTT	CASNYLQGLNTGELFF
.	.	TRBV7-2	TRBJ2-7	TGTGCCACCGGGGCAGCCTACGAGCAGTACTTC	CATGAAYEQYF
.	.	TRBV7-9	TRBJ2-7	TGTGCCAGCAGCTTACTGCTCTCCTACGAGCAGTACTTC	CASSLLLSYEQYF
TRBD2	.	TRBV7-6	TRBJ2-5	TGTGCCAGCAGCCATAGTGGGGGGGAAGAGACCCAGTACTTC	CASSHSGGEETQYF
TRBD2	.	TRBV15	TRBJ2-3	TGTGCCACCCGGCTGCGGGGGGGCACAGATACGCAGTATTTT	CATRLRGGTDTQYF
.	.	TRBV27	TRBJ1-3	TGTGCCAGCAGTTTATTGGGGGGCGCTGGAAACACCATATATTTT	CASSLLGGAGNTIYF
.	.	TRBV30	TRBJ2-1	TGTGCCTGGAGTGTACTGCTAGGGCCCTCCTACAATGAGCAGTTCTTC	CAWSVLLGPSYNEQFF
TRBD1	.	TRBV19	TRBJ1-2	TGTGCCACTACGGACAGGGCCAATGGCTACACCTTC	CATTDRANGYTF
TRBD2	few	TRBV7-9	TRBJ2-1	TGTGCCAGCAGCTCCGAAAGGACTAGAGGGAATGAGCAGTTCTTC	CASSSERTRGNEQFF
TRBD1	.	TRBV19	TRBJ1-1	TGTGCCAGTAGTTCTTGGACAGGCCGGGACACTGAAGCTTTCTTT	CASSSWTGRDTEAFF
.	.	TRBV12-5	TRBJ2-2	TGTGCTAGTATAGCTGCGAACACCGGGGAGCTGTTTTTT	CASIAANTGELFF
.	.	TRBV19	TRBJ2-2	TGTGCCAGTAGTATGGGAGGCCGGTCGGCGACCGGGGAGCTGTTTTTT	CASSMGGRSATGELFF
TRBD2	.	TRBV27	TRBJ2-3	TGTGCCAGCAGTTTATTAAGTGATAAGCGGGGATCGGAAACAGATACGCAGTATTTT	CASSLLSDKRGSETDTQYF
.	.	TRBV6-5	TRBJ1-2	TGTGCCAGCAGTTATATGGTTAAAGATGGCTACACCTTC	CASSYMVKDGYTF
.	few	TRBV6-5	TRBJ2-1	TGTGCCAGCAGTTGGAGGCAAGGGAATGAGCAGTTCTTC	CASSWRQGNEQFF
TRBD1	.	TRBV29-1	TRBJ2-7	TGCAGCGTCTTTGGACAGGAGAAGTACGAGCAGTACTTC	CSVFGQEKYEQYF
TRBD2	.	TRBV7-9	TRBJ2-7	TGTGCCAGCAGCCCCGGGACTACGAACGAGCAGTACTTC	CASSPGTTNEQYF
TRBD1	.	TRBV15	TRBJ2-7	TGTGCCACCAGCAGAGATAGGGGACAGGGATACGAGCAGTACTTC	CATSRDRGQGYEQYF
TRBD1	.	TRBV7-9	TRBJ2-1	TGTGCCAGCAGCCCATTACAGGGGAGCTCCTACAATGAGCAGTTCTTC	CASSPLQGSSYNEQFF
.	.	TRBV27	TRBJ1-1	TGTGCCAGCAGTTTTACCATGAACACTGAAGCTTTCTTT	CASSFTMNTEAFF
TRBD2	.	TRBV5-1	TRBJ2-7	TGCGCCAGCAGCCCCGAAGGGACTAGCGGGTCCGAGCAGTACTTC	CASSPEGTSGSEQYF
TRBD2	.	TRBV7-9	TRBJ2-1	TGTGCCAGCACCACGGGACTAGCGGGCAACAATGAGCAGTTCTTC	CASTTGLAGNNEQFF
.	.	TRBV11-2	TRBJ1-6	TGTGCCAGCACCTCGAACCAGGGAATTGATGCTTCACCCCTCCACTTT	CASTSNQGIDASPLHF
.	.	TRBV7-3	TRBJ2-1	TGTGCCAGCAGCTTAATGGTGCACAATGAGCAGTTCTTC	CASSLMVHNEQFF
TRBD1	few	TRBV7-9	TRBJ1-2	TGTGCCAGCAGCCGCACGTACCGGGACAGGGACTATGGCTACACCTTC	CASSRTYRDRDYGYTF
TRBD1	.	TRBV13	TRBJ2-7	TGTGCCAGCAGCCCCAGCAACAGGGGGCTTATATCCTACGAGCAGTACTTC	CASSPSNRGLISYEQYF
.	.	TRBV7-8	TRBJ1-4	TGTGCCAGCAGCGAAGGCGGACGGGGGAATGAAAAACTGTTTTTT	CASSEGGRGNEKLFF
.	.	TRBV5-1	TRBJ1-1	TGCGCCAGCAGCTTGGGACAGAGCGCTGAAGCTTTCTTT	CASSLGQSAEAFF
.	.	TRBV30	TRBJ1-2	TGTGCCTGCGAGGGGAACTATGGCTACACCTTC	CACEGNYGYTF
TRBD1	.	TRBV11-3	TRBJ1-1	TGTGCCAGCAGCTTAGATTCGGGACAGGGAGCTTTCTTT	CASSLDSGQGAFF
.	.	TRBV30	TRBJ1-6	TGTGCCTGGGAAGGAGGGTCACCCCTCCACTTT	CAWEGGSPLHF
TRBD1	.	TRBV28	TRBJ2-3	TGTGCCAGCAGGGACAGGGGTGCAGATACGCAGTATTTT	CASRDRGADTQYF
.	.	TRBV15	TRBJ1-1	TGTGCCACCAGCAGGACCCGGGGGAACACTGAAGCTTTCTTT	CATSRTRGNTEAFF
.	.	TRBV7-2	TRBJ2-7	TGTGCCAGCAGGCTTGGGGGAACTTACGAGCAGTACTTC	CASRLGGTYEQYF